What follows is one T cell receptor (beta chain) and its context. The method was immunoSEQ multiplex PCR; TCRdb's version includes in-frame clones alone and lacks a portion of them. The sample carries around 380,000 clones, more than 65% recorded once. Germline loops: CDR1 SQVTM, CDR2 ANQGSEA. The V end was cut by 1 base, the J end by 3 bases, with 7 bases between. The CDR3 is made up of 12 amino acids. This entry is derived from a study of blood T cell repertoires in COVID-19. The overall study: The analysed material was cDNA or gDNA that came from T cells, B-cell-depleted T cells, or PBMCs.

This sequence joins TRBV29-1 and TRBJ2-7; D unclear. Sequenced material: peripheral blood. The receptor was isolated from a human donor with acute or convalescent COVID-19. The donor label of this sample is uncertain. This CDR3 reads CSVEGAGYEQYF. The CDR3 DNA reads as TGCAGCGTTGAAGGGGCCGGCTACGAGCAGTACTTC.